A selection of T cell receptor beta chains follows, all from one sample in a study of T cells after yellow fever vaccination. MiXCR, run by TCRdb on the 5' RACE reads, gives a single entry per CDR3 protein. The sample records around 310,000 distinct CDR3 sequences, roughly 3.5% being singletons. The sample consisted of PBMCs, taken on the day of the yellow fever booster vaccination. The receptor set was obtained from a man aged 18 to 30 who received the YFV17D yellow fever vaccine. The CDR3 runs from the conserved cysteine through the conserved F or W. The D gene is left open where the match is weak. Clone size appears in some rows only: once, few, many, or a class for an expanded clone.

clone_size | cdr3_length | d_call | j_call | v_call | cdr3_nt | cdr3_aa
. | 13 | . | TRBJ2-5 | TRBV18 | TGTGCCAGCTCACCACGTTCCCAAGAGACCCAGTACTTC | CASSPRSQETQYF
. | 15 | TRBD1 | TRBJ2-7 | TRBV7-9 | TGTGCCAGCAGCTTAAGGGACAGGGGGACCTACGAGCAGTACTTC | CASSLRDRGTYEQYF
many | 16 | TRBD2 | TRBJ2-3 | TRBV20-1 | TGCAGTGCTAGAGCGGCTAGCGGGTGGGGGACAGATACGCAGTATTTT | CSARAASGWGTDTQYF
many | 15 | TRBD1 | TRBJ2-3 | TRBV5-1 | TGCGCCAGCAGCCAGGGGGTAGGGAGCGGCGATACGCAGTATTTT | CASSQGVGSGDTQYF
few | 14 | . | TRBJ2-1 | TRBV4-3 | TGCGCCAGCAGCCAAGATTTTCGGGACGGTGAGCAGTTCTTC | CASSQDFRDGEQFF
few | 17 | . | TRBJ1-4 | TRBV6-9 | TGTGCCAGCAGTTACCTCGGGGCTTCGGGGCCCGGTGAAAAACTGTTTTTT | CASSYLGASGPGEKLFF
. | 15 | . | TRBJ2-7 | TRBV6-6 | TGTGCCAGCAGTACACTCAACAGAATAGCCTACGAGCAGTACTTC | CASSTLNRIAYEQYF
. | 14 | . | TRBJ1-1 | TRBV19 | TGTGCCAGTAGTATATATTGGGAGAACACTGAAGCTTTCTTT | CASSIYWENTEAFF
. | 15 | . | TRBJ2-1 | TRBV5-1 | TGCGCCAGCAGCTTTACTCCCAGCTCCTACAATGAGCAGTTCTTC | CASSFTPSSYNEQFF
. | 15 | . | TRBJ2-5 | TRBV4-1 | TGCGCCAGCAGCCACTATAGTGGGGGGAGAGAGACCCAGTACTTC | CASSHYSGGRETQYF
many | 12 | . | TRBJ2-1 | TRBV5-5 | TGTGCCAGCAGCTTTCGAGACAATGAGCAGTTCTTC | CASSFRDNEQFF
few | 15 | . | TRBJ1-3 | TRBV5-6 | TGTGCCAGCACCACAACGGGACGTACTGGAAACACCATATATTTT | CASTTTGRTGNTIYF
few | 17 | . | TRBJ2-6 | TRBV5-1 | TGCGCCAGCAGCTTGACCGGACAGAGCTCTGGGGCCAACGTCCTGACTTTC | CASSLTGQSSGANVLTF
. | 15 | TRBD1 | TRBJ2-1 | TRBV7-9 | TGTGCCAGCAGCACAGTTGACAGGGGGCTCTATGAGCAGTTCTTC | CASSTVDRGLYEQFF
many | 14 | . | TRBJ1-4 | TRBV20-1 | TGCAGTGCTGGAGCCAGGGCGGGTAATGAAAAACTGTTTTTT | CSAGARAGNEKLFF
many | 16 | TRBD2 | TRBJ2-5 | TRBV7-2 | TGTGCCAGCAGCCGGACTAGCGGGGGCCTTCGAGAGACCCAGTACTTC | CASSRTSGGLRETQYF
many | 14 | TRBD1 | TRBJ2-3 | TRBV6-2/TRBV6-3 | TGTGCCAGCAGTTCCGGGACAGGTGGAGATACGCAGTATTTT | CASSSGTGGDTQYF
. | 16 | TRBD1 | TRBJ1-1 | TRBV4-1 | TGCGCCAGCAGCGAAGGGACAGGGTGGCTGAACACTGAAGCTTTCTTT | CASSEGTGWLNTEAFF
. | 15 | . | TRBJ2-2 | TRBV11-3 | TGTGCCAGCAGCTTAGGACAGGCCTTCACCGGGGAGCTGTTTTTT | CASSLGQAFTGELFF
many | 16 | . | TRBJ2-5 | TRBV6-5 | TGTGCCAGCAGTTACTCGAGATTCGCGGGGCTAGAGACCCAGTACTTC | CASSYSRFAGLETQYF
. | 14 | . | TRBJ1-5 | TRBV12-3/TRBV12-4 | TGTGCCAGCAGTTTAAGCAGGTTCAATCAGCCCCAGCATTTT | CASSLSRFNQPQHF
few | 16 | TRBD1 | TRBJ2-5 | TRBV7-6 | TGTGCCAGCAGCCCACGGATACGGACAGGGCCGGAGACCCAGTACTTC | CASSPRIRTGPETQYF
many | 13 | TRBD2 | TRBJ2-7 | TRBV29-1 | TGCAGCGTTGACGGGGAGGGAACCTACGAGCAGTACTTC | CSVDGEGTYEQYF
. | 13 | . | TRBJ2-1 | TRBV18 | TGTGCCAGCTCACCTGAGAGGATTGGTGAGCAGTTCTTC | CASSPERIGEQFF
. | 20 | TRBD2 | TRBJ2-3 | TRBV7-3 | TGTGCCAGCAGCCTCCGCCGAGGACTAGCGGGGCACGCTAGCACAGATACGCAGTATTTT | CASSLRRGLAGHASTDTQYF
. | 14 | . | TRBJ2-1 | TRBV7-3 | TGTGCCAGCAGCTCCTCTATGCTAGACAATGAGCAGTTCTTC | CASSSSMLDNEQFF